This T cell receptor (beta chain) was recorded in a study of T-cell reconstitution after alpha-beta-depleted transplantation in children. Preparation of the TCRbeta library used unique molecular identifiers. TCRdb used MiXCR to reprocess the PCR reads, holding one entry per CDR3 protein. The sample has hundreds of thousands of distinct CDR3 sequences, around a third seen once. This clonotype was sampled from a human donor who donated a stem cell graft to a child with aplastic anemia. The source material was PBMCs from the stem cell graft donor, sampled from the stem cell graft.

In DNA form, the CDR3 reads TGTGCCAGCAGTCAGGGGGAGCGTGAAAAACTGTTTTTT. Protein sequence: CASSQGEREKLFF. The chain joins TRBV11-2 to TRBJ1-4; 7 nucleotides match TRBD1. Trimming took 6 bases from V and 7 from J; bases not matched to a gene: 5. The CDR3 extends over 13 amino acids. Germline V lookup: CDR1 SGHAT, CDR2 FQNNGV.